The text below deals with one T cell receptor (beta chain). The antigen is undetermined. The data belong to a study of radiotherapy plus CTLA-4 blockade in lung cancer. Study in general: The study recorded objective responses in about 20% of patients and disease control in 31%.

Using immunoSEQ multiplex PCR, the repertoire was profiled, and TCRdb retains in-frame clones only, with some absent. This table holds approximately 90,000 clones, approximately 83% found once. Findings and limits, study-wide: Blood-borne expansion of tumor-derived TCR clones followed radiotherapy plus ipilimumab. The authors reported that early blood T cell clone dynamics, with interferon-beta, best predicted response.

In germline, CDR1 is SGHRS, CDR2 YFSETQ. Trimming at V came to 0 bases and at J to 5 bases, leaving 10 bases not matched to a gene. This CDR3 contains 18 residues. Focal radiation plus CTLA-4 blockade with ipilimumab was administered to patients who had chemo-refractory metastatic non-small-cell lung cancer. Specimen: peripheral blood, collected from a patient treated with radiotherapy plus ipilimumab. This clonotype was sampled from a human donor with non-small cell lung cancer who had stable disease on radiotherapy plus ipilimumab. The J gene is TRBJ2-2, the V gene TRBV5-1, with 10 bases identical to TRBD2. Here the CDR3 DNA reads TGCGCCAGCAGCTTGGTCGGAGCGGGGGGGCCGGGGACCGGGGAGCTGTTTTTT. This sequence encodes CASSLVGAGGPGTGELFF.